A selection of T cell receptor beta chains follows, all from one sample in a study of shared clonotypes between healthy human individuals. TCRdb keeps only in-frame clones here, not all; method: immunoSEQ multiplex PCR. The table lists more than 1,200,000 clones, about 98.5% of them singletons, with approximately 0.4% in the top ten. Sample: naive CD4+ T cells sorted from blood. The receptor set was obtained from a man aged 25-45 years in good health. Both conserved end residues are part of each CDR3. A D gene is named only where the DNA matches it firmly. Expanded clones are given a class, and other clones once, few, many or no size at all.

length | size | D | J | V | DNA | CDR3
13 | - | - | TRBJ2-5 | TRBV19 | TGTGCCAGTAGTATCATAACGCAAGAGACCCAGTACTTC | CASSIITQETQYF
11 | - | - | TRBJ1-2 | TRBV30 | TGTGCCTGGGGCGGAGTGGTTGGCTACACCTTC | CAWGGVVGYTF
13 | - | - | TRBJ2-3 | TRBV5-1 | TGCGCCAGCAGCACCCCAGGGGCAGATACGCAGTATTTT | CASSTPGADTQYF
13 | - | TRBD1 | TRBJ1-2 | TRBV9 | TGTGCCAGCAGCGTAGAGGGGGCAGGTGGCTACACCTTC | CASSVEGAGGYTF
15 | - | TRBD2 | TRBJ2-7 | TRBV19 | TGTGCCAGTAGTATAGTTGCGGGGGACCGTTACGAGCAGTACTTC | CASSIVAGDRYEQYF
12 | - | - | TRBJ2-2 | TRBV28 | TGTGCCAGCAGTTTATCTCCCGGGGAGCTGTTTTTT | CASSLSPGELFF
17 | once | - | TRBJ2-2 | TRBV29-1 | TGCAGCGTTGCCCCTTGGGGTACGGCGGAAATCACCGGGGAGCTGTTTTTT | CSVAPWGTAEITGELFF
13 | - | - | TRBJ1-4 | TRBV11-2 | TGTGCCAGCAGCTTAACGTCGCCGGGTAGCCCATTCTTT | CASSLTSPGSPFF
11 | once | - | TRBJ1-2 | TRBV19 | TGTGCCACCCCCTGGAATAATGGCTACACCTTC | CATPWNNGYTF
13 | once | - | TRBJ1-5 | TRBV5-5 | TGTGCCAGCAGCTGGGACGTCGATCAGCCCCAGCATTTT | CASSWDVDQPQHF
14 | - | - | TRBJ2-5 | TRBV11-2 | TGTGCCAGCAGCTGGGAGATATACCAAGAGACCCAGTACTTC | CASSWEIYQETQYF
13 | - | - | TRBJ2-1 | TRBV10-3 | TGTGCCACTACCGGGACCCCCGAGGATGAGCAGTTCTTC | CATTGTPEDEQFF
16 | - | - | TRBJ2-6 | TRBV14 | TGTGCCAGCAGCCAAGTTGGGGGGACTGGGGCCAACGTCCTGACTTTC | CASSQVGGTGANVLTF
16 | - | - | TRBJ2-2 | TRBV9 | TGTGCCAGCAGCCCAAACGGCCCCACTCTCACCGGGGAGCTGTTTTTT | CASSPNGPTLTGELFF
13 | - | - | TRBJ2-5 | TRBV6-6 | TGTGCCAGCAGTTGGGGTGGTGGAGAGACCCAGTACTTC | CASSWGGGETQYF
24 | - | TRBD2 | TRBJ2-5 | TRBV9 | TGTGCCAGCAGCGTAGGAATCATTCGCGGGACTAGCAAATCCCCAAATCTTGTTCTAAAGACCCAGTACTTC | CASSVGIIRGTSKSPNLVLKTQYF
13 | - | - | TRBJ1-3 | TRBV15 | TGTGCCACCCAGAGAATTGCTGGAAACACCATATATTTT | CATQRIAGNTIYF
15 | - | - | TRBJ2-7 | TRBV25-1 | TGTGCCAGCAGTGAACAAGGGGGGCACTCCTACGAGCAGTACTTC | CASSEQGGHSYEQYF
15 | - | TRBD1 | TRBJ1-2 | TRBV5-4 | TGTGCCAGCAGCTTGGCTGGGACAGGTGATTATGGCTACACCTTC | CASSLAGTGDYGYTF
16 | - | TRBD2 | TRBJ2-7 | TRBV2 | TGTGCCAGCAGCCTGAAAGGCGGGGGTCGACTGGACGAGCAGTACTTC | CASSLKGGGRLDEQYF
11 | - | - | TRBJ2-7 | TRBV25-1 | TGTGCCAGCAGTAACTCTTACGAGCAGTACTTC | CASSNSYEQYF
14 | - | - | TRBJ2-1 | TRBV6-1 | TGTGCCACAGGACAGACATCCTCGGCGCGTAAGCAGTTCTTC | CATGQTSSARKQFF
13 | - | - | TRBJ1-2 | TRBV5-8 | TGTGCCAGCAGCCTGGGGCCTTTCTATGGCTACACCTTC | CASSLGPFYGYTF
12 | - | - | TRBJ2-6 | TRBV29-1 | TGCAGCGTCGACTCTGGGGCCAACGTCCTGACTTTC | CSVDSGANVLTF
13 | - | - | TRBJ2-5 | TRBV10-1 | TGCGCCAGCAGCGGACAGATTAGGGAGACCCAGTACTTC | CASSGQIRETQYF
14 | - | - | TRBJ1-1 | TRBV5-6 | TGTGCCAGCAGCTCGCTGGAGATTAACACTGAAGCTTTCTTT | CASSSLEINTEAFF
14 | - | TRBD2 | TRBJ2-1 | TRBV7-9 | TGTGCCAGCAGCTTAGGCGTGGGGAGGGATGAGCAGTTCTTC | CASSLGVGRDEQFF
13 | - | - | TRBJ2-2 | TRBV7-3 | TGTGCCAGCAGCGCCTCAGGGGTCGGGGAGCTGTTTTTT | CASSASGVGELFF
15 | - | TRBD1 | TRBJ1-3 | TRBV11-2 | TGTGCCAGCAGCTACGGACAGGCTCCTGGAAACACCATATATTTT | CASSYGQAPGNTIYF
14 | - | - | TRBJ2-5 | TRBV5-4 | TGTGCCAGCAGCCTAGGGTTGTACCAAGAGACCCAGTACTTC | CASSLGLYQETQYF
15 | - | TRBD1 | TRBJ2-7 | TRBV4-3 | TGCGCCAGCAGCCACCCGGGACAGGGGGCGGGCGAGCAGTACTTC | CASSHPGQGAGEQYF
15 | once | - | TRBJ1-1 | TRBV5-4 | TGTGCCAGCAGCCCCCCTGCGGGGAGGGCCACTGAAGCTTTCTTT | CASSPPAGRATEAFF
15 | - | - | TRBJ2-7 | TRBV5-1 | TGCGCCAGCAGCTTGGCAGAGGGTGCCCTGGTAGAGCAGTACTTC | CASSLAEGALVEQYF
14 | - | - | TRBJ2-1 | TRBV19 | TGTGCCAGTAGTATGTACGTACGACCTAATGAGCAGTTCTTC | CASSMYVRPNEQFF
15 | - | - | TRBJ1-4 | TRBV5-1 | TGCGCCAGCAGAGACCAGGGCACCCTTAATGAAAAACTGTTTTTT | CASRDQGTLNEKLFF
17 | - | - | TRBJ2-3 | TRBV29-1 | TGCAGCGTTGAAGTGACGAAGGAGGGAACTAGCACAGATACGCAGTATTTT | CSVEVTKEGTSTDTQYF
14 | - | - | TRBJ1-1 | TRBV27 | TGTGCCAGCAGCCCCTTTCGGGCCGCAACTGAAGCTTTCTTT | CASSPFRAATEAFF
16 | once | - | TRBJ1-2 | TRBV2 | TGTGCCAGCAGTGTACTTCAACGTCCACTTAACTATGGCTACACCTTC | CASSVLQRPLNYGYTF
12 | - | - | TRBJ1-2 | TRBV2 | TGTGCCAGCAGCGAGGACAACTATGGCTACACCTTC | CASSEDNYGYTF
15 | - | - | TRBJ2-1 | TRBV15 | TGTGCCACCAGCAGGGAATCCGGGACAAACAATGAGCAGTTCTTC | CATSRESGTNNEQFF
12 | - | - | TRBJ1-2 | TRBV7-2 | TGTGCCAGCAGCCAGAAACCGAATGGCTACACCTTC | CASSQKPNGYTF
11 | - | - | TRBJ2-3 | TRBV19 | TGTGCCAGTAGTTGGGCAGATACGCAGTATTTT | CASSWADTQYF
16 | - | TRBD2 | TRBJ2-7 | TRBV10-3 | TGTGCCATCAGTGGAGGAGGACTAGCGGGACCCTACGAGCAGTACTTC | CAISGGGLAGPYEQYF
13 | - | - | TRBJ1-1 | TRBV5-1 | TGCGCCAGCAGCCCAAGGTTGCAGGTCCGAGCTTTCTTT | CASSPRLQVRAFF
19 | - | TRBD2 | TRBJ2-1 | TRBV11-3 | TGTGCCAGCAGCAAGACTAGCGGGAGAGATCTGAGCTCCTACAATGAGCAGTTCTTC | CASSKTSGRDLSSYNEQFF
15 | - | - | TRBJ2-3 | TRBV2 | TGTGCCAGCGTCCGCCGGGACCCCTACACAGATACGCAGTATTTT | CASVRRDPYTDTQYF
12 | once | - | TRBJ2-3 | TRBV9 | TGTGCCAGCAGCTTCAGCACAGATACGCAGTATTTT | CASSFSTDTQYF
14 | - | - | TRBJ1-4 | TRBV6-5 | TGTGCCTCAAACGACGGGTCGTCTAATGAAAAACTGTTTTTT | CASNDGSSNEKLFF
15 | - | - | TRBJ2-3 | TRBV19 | TGTGCCAGTAGTATCGGGACAACGGTGAGGGATACGCAGTATTTT | CASSIGTTVRDTQYF
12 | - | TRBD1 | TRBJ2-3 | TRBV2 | TGTGCCAGCAGGACAGGGGTAGATACGCAGTATTTT | CASRTGVDTQYF
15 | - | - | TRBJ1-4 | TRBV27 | TGTGCCAGCAGTCCCCTAGGAGGAAATAATGAAAAACTGTTTTTT | CASSPLGGNNEKLFF
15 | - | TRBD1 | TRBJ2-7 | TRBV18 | TGTGCCAGCTCACCACGACAGGGGGGAATTGGCGAGCAGTACTTC | CASSPRQGGIGEQYF
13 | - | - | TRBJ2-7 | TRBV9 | TGTGCCAGCAGCCCAAATGGTCCGGGCGAGCAGTACTTC | CASSPNGPGEQYF
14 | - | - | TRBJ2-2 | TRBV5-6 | TGTGCCAGCAGCCTGGTAGCTGGAACCGGGGAGCTGTTTTTT | CASSLVAGTGELFF
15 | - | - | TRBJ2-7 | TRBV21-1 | TGTGCCAGCAGCAGAGGCCTAGCGGGAGTGTACGAGCAGTACTTC | CASSRGLAGVYEQYF
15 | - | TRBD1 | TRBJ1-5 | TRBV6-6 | TGTGCCAGCAGTGGCGACAGGGGGTATGGCCAGCCCCAGCATTTT | CASSGDRGYGQPQHF
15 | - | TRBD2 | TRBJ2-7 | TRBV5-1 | TGCGCCAGCAGCTTCGGGACTAGCGGGAGGAACGAGCAGTACTTC | CASSFGTSGRNEQYF
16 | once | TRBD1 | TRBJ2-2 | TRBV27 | TGTGCCAGCAGTGCCTCGACAGGGGTGGGCACCGGGGAGCTGTTTTTT | CASSASTGVGTGELFF
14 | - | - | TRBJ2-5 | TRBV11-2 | TGTGCCAGCAGCATGGAACCCCGGCTGGAGACCCAGTACTTC | CASSMEPRLETQYF
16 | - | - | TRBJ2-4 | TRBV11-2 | TGTGCCAGCAGCTTAGTTGGCGGGGTAGCCAAAAACATTCAGTACTTC | CASSLVGGVAKNIQYF